These T cell receptor beta chains were read from a single sample in a study of healthy donors' naive CD4 and CD8 T cells. TCRdb independently ran MiXCR on the reads; one entry per CDR3 protein. The data show some 190,000 distinct CDR3 sequences, about 70% seen once. The specimen was naive CD4+ and CD8+ T cells sorted from blood, pooled from several donors. These receptors originate from a pool of human donors in good health; the sample pools cells from several healthy donors. The CDR3 runs from the conserved cysteine through the conserved F or W. Each record gives: V gene, clone size, D gene, J gene, CDR3 length, CDR3 protein, CDR3 DNA. The D gene is left open where the match is weak. Size is omitted from some rows. Given values are once, few, many or a class for expanded clones.

TRBV6-5	.	TRBD1	TRBJ2-3	15	CVSYSGQGYTDTQYF	TGTGTCAGCTATAGCGGACAGGGCTACACAGATACGCAGTATTTT
TRBV20-1	few	.	TRBJ2-7	13	CSARVTGTYEQYF	TGCAGTGCTAGAGTAACTGGGACCTACGAGCAGTACTTC
TRBV27	.	.	TRBJ2-3	14	CASSLSRGTDTQYF	TGTGCCAGCAGTTTAAGCCGGGGCACAGATACGCAGTATTTT
TRBV12-3/TRBV12-4	.	.	TRBJ2-1	17	CASSPNHSGDHYNEQFF	TGTGCCAGCAGTCCCAACCATAGCGGAGACCACTACAATGAGCAGTTCTTC
TRBV19	.	.	TRBJ1-5	15	CASSASIGVNQPQHF	TGTGCCAGTAGTGCTTCAATCGGGGTGAATCAGCCCCAGCATTTT
TRBV7-9	.	.	TRBJ2-1	13	CASSSDSYNEQFF	TGTGCCAGCAGCTCGGACAGCTACAATGAGCAGTTCTTC
TRBV29-1	few	.	TRBJ2-1	14	CSVSQGSSYNEQFF	TGCAGCGTTTCACAGGGAAGCTCCTACAATGAGCAGTTCTTC
TRBV29-1	.	.	TRBJ2-5	14	CSGGGGEGQETQYF	TGCAGCGGAGGGGGAGGGGAGGGCCAAGAGACCCAGTACTTC
TRBV10-3	.	.	TRBJ1-5	13	CAISESNTEPQHF	TGTGCCATCAGTGAGTCGAATACAGAACCCCAGCATTTT
TRBV5-1	once	.	TRBJ1-1	14	CASSFDGGSTEAFF	TGCGCCAGCAGCTTTGATGGGGGGAGCACTGAAGCTTTCTTT
TRBV29-1	.	.	TRBJ2-5	10	CSVDGTPQYF	TGCAGCGTTGATGGGACACCCCAGTACTTC
TRBV19	.	.	TRBJ1-2	13	CASSMNRDFGYTF	TGTGCCAGTAGTATGAACAGGGATTTTGGCTACACCTTC